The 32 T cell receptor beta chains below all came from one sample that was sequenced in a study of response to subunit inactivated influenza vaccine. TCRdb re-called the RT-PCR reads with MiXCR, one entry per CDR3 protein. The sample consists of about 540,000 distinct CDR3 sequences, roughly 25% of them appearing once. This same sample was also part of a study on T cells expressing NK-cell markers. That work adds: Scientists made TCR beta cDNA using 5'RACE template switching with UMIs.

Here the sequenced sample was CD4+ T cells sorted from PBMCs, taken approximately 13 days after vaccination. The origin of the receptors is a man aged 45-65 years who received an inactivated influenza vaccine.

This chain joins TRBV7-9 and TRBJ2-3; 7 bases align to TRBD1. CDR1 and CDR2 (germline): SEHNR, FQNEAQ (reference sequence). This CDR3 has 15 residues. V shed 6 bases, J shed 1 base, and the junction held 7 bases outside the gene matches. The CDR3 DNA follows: TGTGCCAGCAGATCGAACAGGGGCGGCACAGATACGCAGTATTTT. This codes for CASRSNRGGTDTQYF. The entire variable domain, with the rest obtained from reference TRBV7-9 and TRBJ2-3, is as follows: DTGVSQNPRHKITKRGQNVTFRCDPISEHNRLYWYRQTLGQGPEFLTYFQNEAQLEKSRLLSDRFSAERPKGSFSTLEIQRTEQGDSAMYLCASRSNRGGTDTQYFGPGTRLTVL.

In DNA, the CDR3 is TGCGCCAGCAGCTTGGAGGGACTAGCGGGAGGCGAGCAGTTCTTC. Translation gives CASSLEGLAGGEQFF. The chain employs TRBV5-1 and TRBJ2-1; TRBD2 matches 15 bases. Per germline, CDR1 SGHRS and CDR2 YFSETQ. This CDR3 region has 15 residues. V was clipped by 0 bases and J by 10 bases; unmatched bases: 2.

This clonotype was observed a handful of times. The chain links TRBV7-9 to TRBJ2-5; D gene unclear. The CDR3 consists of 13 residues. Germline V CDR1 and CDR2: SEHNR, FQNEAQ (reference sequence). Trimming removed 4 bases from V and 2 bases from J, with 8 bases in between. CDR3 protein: CASSSRRQETQYF. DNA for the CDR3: TGTGCCAGCAGCTCCCGTCGGCAAGAGACCCAGTACTTC.

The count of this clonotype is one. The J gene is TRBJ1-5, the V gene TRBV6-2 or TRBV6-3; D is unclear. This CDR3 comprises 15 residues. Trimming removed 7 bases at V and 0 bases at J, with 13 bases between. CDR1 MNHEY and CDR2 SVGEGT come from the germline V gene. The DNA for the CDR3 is TGTGCCAGCACCGAAACAGCTTTTAGCAATCAGCCCCAGCATTTT. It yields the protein CASTETAFSNQPQHF.

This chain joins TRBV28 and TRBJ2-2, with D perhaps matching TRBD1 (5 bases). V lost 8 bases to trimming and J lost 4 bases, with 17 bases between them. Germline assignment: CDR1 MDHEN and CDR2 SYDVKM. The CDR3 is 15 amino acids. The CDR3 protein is CASHTGLLPTGELFF. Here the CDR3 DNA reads TGTGCCAGCCATACAGGCCTTCTACCCACCGGGGAGCTGTTTTTT.

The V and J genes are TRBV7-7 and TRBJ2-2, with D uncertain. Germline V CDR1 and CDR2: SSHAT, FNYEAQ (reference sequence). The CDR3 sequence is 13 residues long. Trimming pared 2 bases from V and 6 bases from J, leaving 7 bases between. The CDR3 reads CASSLNGPGELFF. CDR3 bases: TGTGCCAGCAGCTTAAATGGCCCCGGGGAGCTGTTTTTT.

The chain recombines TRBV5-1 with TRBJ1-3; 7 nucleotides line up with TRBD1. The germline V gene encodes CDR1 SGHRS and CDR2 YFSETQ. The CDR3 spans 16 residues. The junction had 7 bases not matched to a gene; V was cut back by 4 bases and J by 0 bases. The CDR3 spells CASSPWTGLSGNTIYF. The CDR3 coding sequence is TGCGCCAGCAGCCCCTGGACAGGACTCTCTGGAAACACCATATATTTT.

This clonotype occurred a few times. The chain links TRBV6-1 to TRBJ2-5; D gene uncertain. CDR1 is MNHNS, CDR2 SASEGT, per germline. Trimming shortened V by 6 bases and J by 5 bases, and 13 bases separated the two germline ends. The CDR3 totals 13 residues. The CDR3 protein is CASRPGGPETQYF. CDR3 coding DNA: TGTGCCAGCAGACCAGGCGGCCCTGAGACCCAGTACTTC.

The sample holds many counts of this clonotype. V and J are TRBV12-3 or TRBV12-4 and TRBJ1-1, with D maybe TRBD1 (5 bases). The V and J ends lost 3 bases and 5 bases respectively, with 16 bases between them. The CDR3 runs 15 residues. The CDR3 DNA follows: TGTGCCAGCAGTTTTGGGGGGTCGTTGTCGACTGAAGCTTTCTTT. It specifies CASSFGGSLSTEAFF.

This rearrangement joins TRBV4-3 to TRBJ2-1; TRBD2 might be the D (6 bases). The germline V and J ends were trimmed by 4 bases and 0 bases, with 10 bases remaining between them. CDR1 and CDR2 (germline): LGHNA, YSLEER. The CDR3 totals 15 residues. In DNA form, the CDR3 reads TGCGCCAGCAGCCGGGACTTTATCTCCTACAATGAGCAGTTCTTC. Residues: CASSRDFISYNEQFF.

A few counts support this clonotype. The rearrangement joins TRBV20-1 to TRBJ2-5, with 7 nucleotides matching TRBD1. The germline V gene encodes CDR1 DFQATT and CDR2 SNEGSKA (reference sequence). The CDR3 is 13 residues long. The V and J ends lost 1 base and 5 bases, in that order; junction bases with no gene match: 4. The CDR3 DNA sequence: TGCAGTGCTAGAGCGACAGGGCTGGAGACCCAGTACTTC. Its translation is CSARATGLETQYF.

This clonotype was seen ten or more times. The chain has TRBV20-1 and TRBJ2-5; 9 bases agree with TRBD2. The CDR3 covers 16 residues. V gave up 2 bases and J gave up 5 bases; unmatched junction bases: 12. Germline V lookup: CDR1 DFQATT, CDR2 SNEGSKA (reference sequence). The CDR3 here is CSARPLMGTSLETQYF. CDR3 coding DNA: TGCAGTGCTAGACCTCTAATGGGGACTAGCCTTGAGACCCAGTACTTC.

CDR3 nucleotides: TGTGCCAGCAGGCCGGGGACTAGCGGTTACGAGCAGTACTTC. This gives the protein CASRPGTSGYEQYF. V and J are TRBV28 and TRBJ2-7, with 11 bases matching TRBD2. There are 14 residues in the CDR3. The germline CDR1 and CDR2 sequences are MDHEN and SYDVKM. V dropped 6 bases and J dropped 4; count of bases not matched to a gene: 5.

The CDR3: CASRKGSGNEQFF. The CDR3 region has the DNA TGTGCCAGCAGGAAAGGGTCGGGGAATGAGCAGTTCTTC. This chain uses TRBV3-1 with TRBJ2-1; weak D call: TRBD2 (5 bases). Looked up from germline, CDR1 is LGHDT and CDR2 is YNNKEL (reference sequence). V was cut by 6 bases and J by 7 bases, with 13 bases left in between. This CDR3 comprises 13 residues.

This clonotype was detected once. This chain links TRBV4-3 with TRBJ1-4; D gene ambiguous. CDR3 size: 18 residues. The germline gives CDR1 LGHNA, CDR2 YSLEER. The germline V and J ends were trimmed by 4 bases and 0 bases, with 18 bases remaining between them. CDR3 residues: CASSRSVGLKATNEKLFF. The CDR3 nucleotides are TGCGCCAGCAGCCGAAGTGTAGGGCTAAAAGCAACTAATGAAAAACTGTTTTTT.

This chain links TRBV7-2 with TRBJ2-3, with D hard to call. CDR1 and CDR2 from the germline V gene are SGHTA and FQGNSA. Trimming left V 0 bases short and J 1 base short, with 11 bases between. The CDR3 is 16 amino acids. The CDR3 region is CASSLALGLRTDTQYF. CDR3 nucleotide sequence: TGTGCCAGCAGCTTAGCTCTGGGTCTTCGCACAGATACGCAGTATTTT.

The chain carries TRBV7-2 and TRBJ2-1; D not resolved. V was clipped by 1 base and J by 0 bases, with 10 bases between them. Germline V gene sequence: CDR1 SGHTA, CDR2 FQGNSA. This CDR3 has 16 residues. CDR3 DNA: TGTGCCAGCAGCTTAGTAGGCAGAAGCTCCTACAATGAGCAGTTCTTC. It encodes CASSLVGRSSYNEQFF.

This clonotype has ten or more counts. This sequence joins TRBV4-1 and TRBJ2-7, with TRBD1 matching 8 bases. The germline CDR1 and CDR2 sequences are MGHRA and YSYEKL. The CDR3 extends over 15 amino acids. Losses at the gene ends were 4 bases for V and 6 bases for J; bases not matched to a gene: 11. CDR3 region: CASSRPGQGLGEQYF. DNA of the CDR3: TGCGCCAGCAGCCGACCCGGACAGGGTTTAGGCGAGCAGTACTTC.

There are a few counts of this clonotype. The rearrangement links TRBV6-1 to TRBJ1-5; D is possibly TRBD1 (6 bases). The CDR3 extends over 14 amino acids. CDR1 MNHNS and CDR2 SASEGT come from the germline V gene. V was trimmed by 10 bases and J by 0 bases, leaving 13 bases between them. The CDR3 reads CATKGGHSNQPQHF. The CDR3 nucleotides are TGTGCCACCAAAGGGGGGCATAGCAATCAGCCCCAGCATTTT.

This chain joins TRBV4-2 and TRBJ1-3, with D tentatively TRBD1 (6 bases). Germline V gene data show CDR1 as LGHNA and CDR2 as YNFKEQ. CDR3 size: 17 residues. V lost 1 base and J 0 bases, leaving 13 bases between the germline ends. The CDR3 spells CASSQVGGSSSGNTIYF. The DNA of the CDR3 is TGTGCCAGCAGCCAAGTTGGGGGCTCGTCCTCTGGAAACACCATATATTTT.

In DNA, the CDR3 is TGTGCCAGCAGCGTATCCGGAAGTGGGGGCACAGATACGCAGTATTTT. This encodes CASSVSGSGGTDTQYF. The gene calls are TRBV9 and TRBJ2-3, with unresolved D. The germline V and J ends were trimmed by 1 base and 1 base, with 13 bases remaining between them. CDR3 length equals 16 residues. The germline V gene encodes CDR1 SGDLS and CDR2 YYNGEE.

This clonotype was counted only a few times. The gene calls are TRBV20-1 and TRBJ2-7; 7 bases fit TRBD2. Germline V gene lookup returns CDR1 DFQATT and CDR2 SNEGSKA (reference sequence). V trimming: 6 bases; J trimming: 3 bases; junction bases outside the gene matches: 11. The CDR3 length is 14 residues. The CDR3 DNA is TGCAGTGCCCCCGCTGGCGGGGGATTCTACGAGCAGTACTTC. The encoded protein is CSAPAGGGFYEQYF.

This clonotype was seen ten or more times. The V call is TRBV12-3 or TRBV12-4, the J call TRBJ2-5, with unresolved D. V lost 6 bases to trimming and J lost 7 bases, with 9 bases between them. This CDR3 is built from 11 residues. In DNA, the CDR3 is TGTGCCAGCAGCTTGTTAGGGACCCAGTACTTC. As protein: CASSLLGTQYF.

CDR3 residues: CASSPEGWPQHF. The CDR3 DNA follows: TGTGCCAGCAGCCCAGAGGGTTGGCCCCAGCATTTT. The J gene is TRBJ1-5, the V gene TRBV5-5, with D unresolved. The CDR3 contains 12 residues. Deletions cut 4 bases from V and 9 bases from J, with 11 bases between. CDR1 and CDR2 (germline): SGHKS, YYEKEE (reference sequence).

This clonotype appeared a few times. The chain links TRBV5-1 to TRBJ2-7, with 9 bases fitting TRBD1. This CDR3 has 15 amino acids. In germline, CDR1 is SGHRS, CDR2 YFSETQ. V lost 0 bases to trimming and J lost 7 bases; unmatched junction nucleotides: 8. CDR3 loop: CASSLENRGRQEQYF. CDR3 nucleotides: TGCGCCAGCAGCTTGGAGAACAGGGGGCGACAAGAGCAGTACTTC.

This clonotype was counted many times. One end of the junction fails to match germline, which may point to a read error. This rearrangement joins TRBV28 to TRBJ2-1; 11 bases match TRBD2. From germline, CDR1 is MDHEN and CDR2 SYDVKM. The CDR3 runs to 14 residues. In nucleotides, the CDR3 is TGCGCCAGCAGCACTAGCGGGAGCTACAATGAGCAGTTCTTC. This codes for CASSTSGSYNEQFF.

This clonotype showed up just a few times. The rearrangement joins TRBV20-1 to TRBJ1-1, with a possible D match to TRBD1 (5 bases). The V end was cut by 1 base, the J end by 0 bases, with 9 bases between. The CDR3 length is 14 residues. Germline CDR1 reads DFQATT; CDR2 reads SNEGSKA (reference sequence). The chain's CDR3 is CSARAGHLNTEAFF. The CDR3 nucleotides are TGCAGTGCTAGAGCTGGACATTTGAACACTGAAGCTTTCTTT.

The CDR3 DNA follows: TGTGCCAGCGGACTAGCGGGAGTTAATGAGCAGTTCTTC. Translating it yields CASGLAGVNEQFF. The chain recombines TRBV7-2 with TRBJ2-1, with 13 bases lining up with TRBD2. From germline, CDR1 is SGHTA and CDR2 FQGNSA. This CDR3 contains 13 residues. The ends lost 8 bases at V and 7 bases at J; junction bases unmatched: 2. Supplemented by reference TRBV7-2 and TRBJ2-1, the full variable domain reads GAGVSQSPSNKVTEKGKDVELRCDPISGHTALYWYRQSLGQGLEFLIYFQGNSAPDKSGLPSDRFSAERTGGSVSTLTIQRTQQEDSAVYLCASGLAGVNEQFFGPGTRLTVL.

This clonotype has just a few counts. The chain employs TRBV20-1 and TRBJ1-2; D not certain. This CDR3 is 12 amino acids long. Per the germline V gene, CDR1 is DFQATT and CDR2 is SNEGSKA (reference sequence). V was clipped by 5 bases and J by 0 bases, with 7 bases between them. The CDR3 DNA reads TGCAGTGCTTCTAATACTAACTATGGCTACACCTTC. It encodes CSASNTNYGYTF.

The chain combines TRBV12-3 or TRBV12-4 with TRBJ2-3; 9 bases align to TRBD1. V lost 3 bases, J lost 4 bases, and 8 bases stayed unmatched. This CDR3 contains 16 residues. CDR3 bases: TGTGCCAGCAGTTTTCCAGGGACAGGGTACGCAGATACGCAGTATTTT. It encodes CASSFPGTGYADTQYF.

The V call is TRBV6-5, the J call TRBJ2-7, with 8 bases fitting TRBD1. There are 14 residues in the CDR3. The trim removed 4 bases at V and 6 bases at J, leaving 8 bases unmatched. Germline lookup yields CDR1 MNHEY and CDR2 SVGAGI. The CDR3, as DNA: TGTGCCAGCAGTTTTGGGCAGGGGGCTTCCGAGCAGTACTTC. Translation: CASSFGQGASEQYF.

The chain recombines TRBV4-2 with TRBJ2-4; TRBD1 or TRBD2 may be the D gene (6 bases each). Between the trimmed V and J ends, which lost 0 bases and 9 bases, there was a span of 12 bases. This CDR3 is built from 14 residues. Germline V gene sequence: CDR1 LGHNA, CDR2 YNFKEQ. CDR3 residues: CASSQDRRGSIQYF. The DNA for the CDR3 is TGTGCCAGCAGCCAAGATAGGAGGGGGAGCATTCAGTACTTC.